The T cell receptor (beta chain) described here comes from a study of cytomegalovirus exposure and HLA in healthy donors. The primer mix had 60 Vbeta and 13 Jbeta primers. Repertoires were generated with immunoSEQ multiplex PCR, while TCRdb's copy carries only in-frame clones and drops some. The sample holds some 190,000 clones, 75% to 90% seen once. Points from the study as a whole: In an earlier analysis, most TCR beta V segments were productive about 87% or about 30% of the time. As a later analysis showed, a missense DCLRE1C variant was linked to trimming of TCR beta V- and J-genes. Sequencing likely generated an artifact that appeared as a cluster of highly shared sequence variants.

Remarks on this clone: Its antigen is not identified.

This CDR3 region has 12 residues. Per the germline V gene, CDR1 is MDHEN and CDR2 is SYDVKM. V dropped 7 bases and J dropped 6 bases, with 9 bases sitting between them. Although they were nominally healthy when sampled, donors likely had unrecorded immune exposures. This TCR derives from a boy between 2 and 10 years old in good health and CMV-seronegative. Specimen: PBMCs. The genes are TRBV28 and TRBJ2-2; D possibly corresponds to TRBD2 (6 bases). CDR3 nucleotides: TGTGCCAGCAATGAGCGGGCCGGGGAGCTGTTTTTT. This sequence encodes CASNERAGELFF.